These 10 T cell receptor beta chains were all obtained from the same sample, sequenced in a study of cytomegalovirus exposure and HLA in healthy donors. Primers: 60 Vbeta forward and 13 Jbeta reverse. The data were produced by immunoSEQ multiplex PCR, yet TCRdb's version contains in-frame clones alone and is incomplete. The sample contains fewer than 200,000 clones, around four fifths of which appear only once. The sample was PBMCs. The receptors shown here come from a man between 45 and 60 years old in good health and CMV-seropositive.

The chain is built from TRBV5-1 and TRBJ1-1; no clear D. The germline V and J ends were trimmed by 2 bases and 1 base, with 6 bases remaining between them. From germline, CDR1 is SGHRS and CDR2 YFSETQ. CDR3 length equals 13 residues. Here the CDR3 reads CASSFNRNTEAFF. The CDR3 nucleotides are TGCGCCAGCAGCTTCAACAGGAACACTGAAGCTTTCTTT.

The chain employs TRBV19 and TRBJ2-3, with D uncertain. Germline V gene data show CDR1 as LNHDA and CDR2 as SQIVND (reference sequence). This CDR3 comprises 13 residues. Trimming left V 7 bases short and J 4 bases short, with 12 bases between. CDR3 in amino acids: CASNTLYSDTQYF. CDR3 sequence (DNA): TGTGCCAGTAATACCCTGTACTCAGATACGCAGTATTTT. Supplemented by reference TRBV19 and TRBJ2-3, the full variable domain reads DGGITQSPKYLFRKEGQNVTLSCEQNLNHDAMYWYRQDPGQGLRLIYYSQIVNDFQKGDIAEGYSVSREKKESFPLTVTSAQKNPTAFYLCASNTLYSDTQYFGPGTRLTVL.

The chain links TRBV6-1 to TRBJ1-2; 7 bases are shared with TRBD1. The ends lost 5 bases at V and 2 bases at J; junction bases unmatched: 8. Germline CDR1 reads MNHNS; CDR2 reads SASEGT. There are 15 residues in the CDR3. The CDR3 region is CASSQDRRENYGYTF. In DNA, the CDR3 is TGTGCCAGCAGTCAGGACAGGAGGGAGAACTATGGCTACACCTTC.

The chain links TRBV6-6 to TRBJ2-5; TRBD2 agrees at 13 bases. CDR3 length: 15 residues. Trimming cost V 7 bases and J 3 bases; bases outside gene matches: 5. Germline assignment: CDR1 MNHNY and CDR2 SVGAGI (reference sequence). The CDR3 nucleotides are TGTGCCAGCATCGGAGGACTAGCGGGGGAAGAGACCCAGTACTTC. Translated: CASIGGLAGEETQYF.

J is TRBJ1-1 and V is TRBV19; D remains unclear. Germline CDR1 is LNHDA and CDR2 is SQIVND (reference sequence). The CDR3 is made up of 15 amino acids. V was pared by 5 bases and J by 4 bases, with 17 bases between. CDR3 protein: CASSSGAGVGTEAFF. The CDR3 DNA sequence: TGTGCCAGTAGTTCGGGAGCCGGGGTCGGCACTGAAGCTTTCTTT.

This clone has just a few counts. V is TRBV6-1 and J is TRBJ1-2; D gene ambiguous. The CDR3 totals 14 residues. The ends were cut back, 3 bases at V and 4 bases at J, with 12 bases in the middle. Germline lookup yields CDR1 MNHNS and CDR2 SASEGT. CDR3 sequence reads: CASSDLVLPYGYTF. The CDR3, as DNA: TGTGCCAGCAGTGATTTAGTCCTACCCTATGGCTACACCTTC.

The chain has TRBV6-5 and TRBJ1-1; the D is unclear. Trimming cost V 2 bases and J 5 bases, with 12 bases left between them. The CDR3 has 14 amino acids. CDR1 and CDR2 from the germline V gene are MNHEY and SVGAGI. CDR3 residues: CASSYRTEVTEAFF. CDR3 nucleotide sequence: TGTGCCAGCAGTTACCGGACGGAGGTGACTGAAGCTTTCTTT.

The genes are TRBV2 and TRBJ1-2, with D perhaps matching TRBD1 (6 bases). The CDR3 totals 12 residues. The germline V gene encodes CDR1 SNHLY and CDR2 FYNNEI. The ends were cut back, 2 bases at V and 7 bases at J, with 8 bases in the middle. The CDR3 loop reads CASSESTGGYTF. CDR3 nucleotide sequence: TGTGCCAGCAGTGAATCGACAGGTGGCTACACCTTC.

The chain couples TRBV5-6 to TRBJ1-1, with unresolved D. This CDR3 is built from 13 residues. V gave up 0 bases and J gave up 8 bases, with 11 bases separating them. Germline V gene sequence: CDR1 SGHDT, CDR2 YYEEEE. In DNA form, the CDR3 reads TGTGCCAGCAGCTTGGTACGCCGGGGAGAAGCTTTCTTT. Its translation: CASSLVRRGEAFF.

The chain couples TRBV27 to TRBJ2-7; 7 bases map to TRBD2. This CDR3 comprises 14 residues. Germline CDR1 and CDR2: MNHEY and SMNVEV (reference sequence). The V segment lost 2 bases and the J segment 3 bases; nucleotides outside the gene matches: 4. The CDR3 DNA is TGTGCCAGCAGTTTAAGGCGGGAGAGCTACGAGCAGTACTTC. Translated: CASSLRRESYEQYF.